This T cell receptor (beta chain) appears in the sequencing data of a study of shared clonotypes between healthy human individuals. Study-level background: Ranging from 18 to 49 in age, donors were a couple of women and a few men.

V was clipped by 4 bases and J by 6 bases; unmatched bases: 5. The CDR3 is 15 residues long. Germline assignment: CDR1 MNHEY and CDR2 SMNVEV (reference sequence). An assay was performed, and its level was deep. Assay used: immunoSEQ multiplex PCR; TCRdb lists only in-frame clones, some missing. The sample includes around 1.4 million clones, approximately 98.5% of them seen just once. This clonotype was obtained from a young man in good health. The chain combines TRBV27 with TRBJ2-1; 11 nucleotides line up with TRBD2. Sequencing was carried out using naive CD4+ T cells sorted from blood. Subset defined: CD45RA+ positively selected. The CDR3 is CASSSILAGVNEQFF. In DNA form, the CDR3 reads TGTGCCAGCAGTTCCATACTAGCGGGAGTCAATGAGCAGTTCTTC.